This record concerns one TCR beta chain sequence. Looked up from germline, CDR1 is MNHEY and CDR2 is SMNVEV (reference sequence). The CDR3 totals 15 residues. V gave up 5 bases and J gave up 6 bases; unmatched junction bases: 10. This record belongs to a study of blood T cell repertoires in COVID-19. Study-wide context: Researchers got acute and convalescent COVID-19 samples from the United States, Italy and Spain. Nucleic acid was either cDNA or gDNA, and it came from T cells, B-cell-depleted T cells, or PBMCs.

Per the study methods: Counts of nucleated cells, estimated from reference gene primer amplification, were obtained. The repertoire was sequenced with immunoSEQ multiplex PCR; TCRdb's copy has only in-frame clones and lacks some. The D gene and trimming were derived from the DNA, and the V and J assignments and clone size from that table. This sample has 130,000 to 150,000 clones, with around 84% found just once. The chain couples TRBV27 to TRBJ2-1; 7 positions match TRBD2. This receptor was obtained from a man in his sixties with active or convalescent COVID-19. The material sequenced was peripheral blood. The chain's CDR3 is CASSPRGGRGNEQFF. The CDR3 DNA follows: TGTGCCAGCAGTCCTCGGGGCGGGAGAGGCAATGAGCAGTTCTTC.